This T cell receptor (beta chain) was documented in a study of post-analysis software for immune sequencing data. Looking at the study overall: Disease courses included relapsing-remitting, secondary progressive and progressive-relapsing multiple sclerosis. Study-wide results and limits: Compared with controls, patients showed significantly lower normalized Chao1 diversity. Patients carried several TRBV segments more frequently than controls did, and TRBV5-6, TRBV5-1 and TRBV20-1 were among them. With F measure, samples from one preparation batch clustered together strongly.

Unique molecular identifiers tagged the TCR beta cDNA libraries. Around 500,000 cDNA molecules came from around 1 to 9.1 million T cells. MiXCR, run by TCRdb on the PCR reads, gives a single entry per CDR3 protein. This sample has under 200,000 distinct CDR3 sequences; around 30% occur once, and the top ten carry less than 4%. The CDR3 has 14 amino acids. Trimming took off 6 bases at V and 10 bases at J, with 22 bases between the two ends. Germline CDR1 reads SQVTM; CDR2 reads ANQGSEA. This clonotype was recorded at least ten times. The target antigen is unknown. The TCR sequence derives from a girl under 18 with multiple sclerosis. What was sequenced was blood. The V gene is TRBV29-1, the J gene TRBJ2-1; D perhaps matches TRBD1 (5 bases). The CDR3 DNA is TGCAGCGTCCCCCGCGGTTGGGGCGGCCGCGAGCAGTTCTTC. Translation: CSVPRGWGGREQFF.